Listed below are T cell receptor beta chains from one sample, sequenced in a study of shared clonotypes between healthy human individuals. Using immunoSEQ multiplex PCR, the repertoire was profiled, and TCRdb retains in-frame clones only, with some absent. The sample lists about 480,000 clones, nearly 80% seen once, with around 12% in the top ten. Specimen: PBMCs. These receptors were collected from a woman aged 40 to 55 in good health. Some clones in this sample may be carry-over from other donors' samples. Each CDR3 is given with its conserved first and last residue. A D gene is named only where the DNA matches it firmly. Some rows mark clone size as missing; the rest say once, few, many or name a class of expanded clone.

v_call,j_call,d_call,clone_size,cdr3_nt,cdr3_aa
TRBV7-2,TRBJ1-2,TRBD1,.,TGTGCCAGCAGAAGGGACAGGGACTATTATGGCTACACCTTC,CASRRDRDYYGYTF
TRBV5-4,TRBJ2-2,.,.,TGTGCCAGCAGGAAGGACCAGAACACCGGGGAGCTGTTTTTT,CASRKDQNTGELFF
TRBV7-2,TRBJ2-1,TRBD2,once,TGTGCCAGCAGCTTAGCTGTTTGGGGACTAGCGAATGAGCAGTTCTTC,CASSLAVWGLANEQFF
TRBV19,TRBJ1-1,.,.,TGTGCCAGTACCGACGGGCCCTCCTCCATTATGAACACTGAAGCTTTCTTT,CASTDGPSSIMNTEAFF
TRBV7-9,TRBJ1-1,.,.,TGTGCCAGCAGCCCCCGCATGGGAGAGAACACTGAAGCTTTCTTT,CASSPRMGENTEAFF
TRBV10-2,TRBJ2-1,.,.,TGCGCCAGCAGTGAGGTAGTAGATGTACTCAATGAGCAGTTCTTC,CASSEVVDVLNEQFF
TRBV5-1,TRBJ2-3,TRBD1,.,TGCGCCAGCAGCATCGGGACAGGCGGCACAGATACGCAGTATTTT,CASSIGTGGTDTQYF
TRBV18,TRBJ1-2,.,.,TGTGCCAGCTCACTCCCAGCCCGAGATTACTATGGCTACACCTTC,CASSLPARDYYGYTF
TRBV18,TRBJ1-1,.,few,TGTGCCAGCTCACGAGCGGGCTCTGAAGCTTTCTTT,CASSRAGSEAFF
TRBV7-8,TRBJ1-4,.,few,TGTGCCAGCAGCTTAGGACTGAACCTTAATGAAAAACTGTTTTTT,CASSLGLNLNEKLFF
TRBV13,TRBJ2-3,.,few,TGTGCCAGCAGCCAACTAGCGCCGGATGGGGGGCATACGCAGTATTTT,CASSQLAPDGGHTQYF
TRBV15,TRBJ2-7,TRBD2,.,TGTGCCACCAGCAGAGATAGGGGCGGGAGGGGCTACGAGCAGTACTTC,CATSRDRGGRGYEQYF
TRBV7-8,TRBJ2-2,.,.,TGTGCCAGCAGCACCTCCTGGAACACCGGGGAGCTGTTTTTT,CASSTSWNTGELFF
TRBV9,TRBJ2-7,TRBD2,.,TGTGCCAGCAGCCCGGGACTACTCTCCTACGAGCAGTACTTC,CASSPGLLSYEQYF
TRBV7-8,TRBJ2-1,TRBD2,.,TGTGCCAGCAGCCACCCTCGTGGGGGGCTAGCGGGAGTCCATGAGCAGTTCTTC,CASSHPRGGLAGVHEQFF
TRBV18,TRBJ2-1,TRBD2,.,TGTGCCAGCTCACCCGAAGCGGGAGGAGCGCCGGTTGGCAATGAGCAGTTCTTC,CASSPEAGGAPVGNEQFF
TRBV7-3,TRBJ2-7,.,.,TGTGCCAGCAGCACAAGGGCGACTACCCTCGTAAGCGAGCAGTACTTC,CASSTRATTLVSEQYF
TRBV7-2,TRBJ2-7,.,.,TGTGCCAGCAGCCTAAACTCGTACTACGAGCAGTACTTC,CASSLNSYYEQYF
TRBV5-6,TRBJ2-2,TRBD1,.,TGTGCCAGCAAATGGGGACAGGGCACCGGGGAGCTGTTTTTT,CASKWGQGTGELFF
TRBV19,TRBJ2-7,.,.,TGTGCCAGTAGTGAACAGGGTTTCTACGAGCAGTACTTC,CASSEQGFYEQYF
TRBV30,TRBJ2-3,TRBD2,.,TGTGCCTGGAGTCAAGCCCCGACTAGCGGTACAGATACGCAGTATTTT,CAWSQAPTSGTDTQYF
TRBV5-1,TRBJ2-7,.,.,TGCGCCAGCAGCCCCGAAAGCTCCTACGAGCAGTACTTC,CASSPESSYEQYF
TRBV11-2,TRBJ1-2,.,.,TGTGCCAGCAGCTTAGGGCCCCAGGGAGACGGCTACACCTTC,CASSLGPQGDGYTF
TRBV15,TRBJ1-2,TRBD1,.,TGTGCCACCAGCACGGACAGGGGTAACGGCTACACCTTC,CATSTDRGNGYTF
TRBV4-2,TRBJ1-1,.,many,TGTGCCAGCAGCCCCCCCCTAGGGAACACTGAAGCTTTCTTT,CASSPPLGNTEAFF
TRBV5-1,TRBJ1-4,TRBD1,.,TGCGCCAGCAGCCCCTCGACAGGGAATAATGAAAAACTGTTTTTT,CASSPSTGNNEKLFF
TRBV7-2,TRBJ1-1,TRBD1,.,TGTGCCAGCAGCAGAACAGGGGAGACTGAAGCTTTCTTT,CASSRTGETEAFF
TRBV2,TRBJ1-2,.,.,TGTGCCAGCAGTAGACTGAGCTATGGCTACACCTTC,CASSRLSYGYTF
TRBV19,TRBJ1-3,.,.,TGTGCCAGTAGTAACTTTCGGGAAGCCGACTCTGGAAACACCATATATTTT,CASSNFREADSGNTIYF
TRBV16,TRBJ1-5,.,few,TGTGCCAGCAGCCAGGCAACTTCGGACAGTCAGCCCCAGCATTTT,CASSQATSDSQPQHF
TRBV7-2,TRBJ1-3,.,.,TGTGCCAGCAGCTTAGCGGGGTTCTCTGGAAACACCATATATTTT,CASSLAGFSGNTIYF
TRBV7-9,TRBJ1-1,.,.,TGTGCCAGCAGCTCCCCAAGTAACACTGAAGCTTTCTTT,CASSSPSNTEAFF
TRBV5-1,TRBJ2-2,TRBD1,.,TGCGCCAGCAGTTCCCGGGACAGGGGTCCCACCGGGGAGCTGTTTTTT,CASSSRDRGPTGELFF
TRBV28,TRBJ2-5,.,.,TGTGCCAGCAGGCCCTGGGGCAGTCGGGAGACCCAGTACTTC,CASRPWGSRETQYF
TRBV30,TRBJ2-3,.,.,TGTGCCTGGAGTCCCGGCGGTTATACGCAGTATTTT,CAWSPGGYTQYF
TRBV19,TRBJ1-2,.,.,TGTGCCAGTAGTGTACAGGTTTGGAGAGGCTACACCTTC,CASSVQVWRGYTF
TRBV15,TRBJ2-2,.,.,TGTGCCACCAGCAGACCCAGTGGGGCAGGGACTGTTACCGGGGAGCTGTTTTTT,CATSRPSGAGTVTGELFF
TRBV12-2,TRBJ1-1,.,.,TGTGCAAGTCGCTTCACCTCAGGGGCCCTGAACACTGAAGCTTTCTTT,CASRFTSGALNTEAFF
TRBV6-4,TRBJ1-4,TRBD1,.,TGTGCCAGCCCAAACCCCGGGACAGGGGGCGCCCCTAATGAAAAACTGTTTTTT,CASPNPGTGGAPNEKLFF
TRBV2,TRBJ2-7,TRBD2,medium-sized,TGTGCCAGCAGTGACGTCACTAGCGGCTCCTACGAGCAGTACTTC,CASSDVTSGSYEQYF
TRBV5-1,TRBJ1-1,TRBD1,.,TGCGCCAGCAGCTTGGGGGACAGGGGGCTGAACACTGAAGCTTTCTTT,CASSLGDRGLNTEAFF
TRBV5-1,TRBJ2-2,.,.,TGCGCCAGCAGCTTGGGTTATCCGAACACCGGGGAGCTGTTTTTT,CASSLGYPNTGELFF